The present T cell receptor beta chain was sequenced within a study of blood T cell repertoires in COVID-19. For the study at large: Sources were T cells, B-cell-depleted T cells, or PBMCs; the material itself was cDNA or gDNA.

Germline values: CDR1 SGDLS, CDR2 YYNGEE. V was pared by 0 bases and J by 4 bases, with 8 bases of the junction left unmatched. The CDR3 consists of 18 residues. Some clones are missing from TCRdb's copy, which holds only in-frame ones; the method was immunoSEQ multiplex PCR. This table holds tens of thousands of clones, 85% to 90% found once. The sequence came from an older woman with acute or convalescent COVID-19. The material sequenced was peripheral blood. The J gene is TRBJ2-5, the V gene TRBV9; 14 bases line up with TRBD2. CDR3 amino acids: CASSVGTSGGREGETQYF. CDR3 nucleotides: TGTGCCAGCAGCGTAGGGACTAGCGGGGGGCGAGAAGGAGAGACCCAGTACTTC.